This paragraph reports one T cell receptor beta chain. This sample is drawn from a study of Ad26.COV2.S vaccination and SARS-CoV-2 variants. The data were produced by immunoSEQ multiplex PCR, yet TCRdb's version contains in-frame clones alone and is incomplete. The repertoire consists of some 300,000 clones, with about 82% occurring once and the leading ten covering 2% to 2.5%. Described treatment: around 19 received Ad26.COV2.S at low or high dose, single or two shots; about 5 received placebo; per-sample allocation not given. Each sample was drawn 63 days after the first injection (of vaccine or placebo). The length of the CDR3 is 14 residues. V was trimmed by 3 bases and J by 8 bases, leaving 13 bases between them. The germline V gene has CDR1 ENHRY and CDR2 SYGVKD.

This material consisted of peripheral blood, taken in a trial of Ad26.COV2.S vaccine versus placebo. The chain couples TRBV10-3 to TRBJ1-4, with D possibly being TRBD1 (5 bases). The clonotype originates from a person aged 18-60 years who received the Ad26.COV2.S COVID-19 vaccine or a placebo. The CDR3 bases are TGTGCCATCAGTGAAGGGGTTCCTCAAGAAAAACTGTTTTTT. This translates into CAISEGVPQEKLFF.